What follows describes a single T cell receptor (beta chain). The antigen is not known. The sample comes from a study of T cell responses to AZD1222 COVID-19 vaccine. The CDR3 is 16 amino acids. CDR1 is SGHRS and CDR2 is YFSETQ in the germline V gene. V lost 3 bases, J lost 9 bases, and 7 bases stayed unmatched. TCRdb's copy holds only in-frame clones and misses some; the assay was immunoSEQ multiplex PCR. The data hold about 140,000 clones, with over 85% observed a single time. Notes on the study in general: None of the repertoires were sampled until the peak T cell response had passed. Donors, mostly white British, included more females; clonal diversity was possibly underestimated. Seropositive at baseline were only six AZD1222 recipients.

The sequence was collected from an adult in good health. This material consisted of peripheral blood, taken on day 0 of MenACWY control vaccination. The chain combines TRBV5-1 with TRBJ2-1; 15 nucleotides line up with TRBD2. Here the CDR3 DNA reads TGCGCCAGCAGCTGGTCGGGACTAGCGGGGGGTTTTGAGCAGTTCTTC. Its protein is CASSWSGLAGGFEQFF.